The 22 T cell receptor beta chains listed next were all sequenced from one sample in a study of T-cell reconstitution after alpha-beta-depleted transplantation in children. Preparation of the TCRbeta library was carried out with unique molecular identifiers. Via MiXCR, TCRdb re-called the PCR reads, giving one row per CDR3 protein. In the table there are over 550,000 distinct CDR3 sequences, about 10% of which are singletons. Sample: PBMCs from the stem cell graft donor, taken from the stem cell graft. Source of these receptors: a human donor who donated a stem cell graft to a child with acute myeloid leukemia.

This clonotype was recorded a few times. The chain recombines TRBV10-3 with TRBJ2-2; possible D gene TRBD2, 5 bases. Germline lookup yields CDR1 ENHRY and CDR2 SYGVKD. The CDR3 covers 14 residues. The ends were cut back, 11 bases at V and 0 bases at J, with 13 bases in the middle. CDR3 sequence: CALGVEPNTGELFF. CDR3 bases: TGTGCCTTGGGAGTGGAACCGAACACCGGGGAGCTGTTTTTT.

V is TRBV29-1 and J is TRBJ2-3; D ambiguous. CDR3 length: 15 residues. Germline V gene sequence: CDR1 SQVTM, CDR2 ANQGSEA. V dropped 0 bases and J dropped 7 bases, with 17 bases sitting between them. The CDR3 is CSVEEWAGGGNTQYF. The CDR3 nucleotides read TGCAGCGTTGAAGAATGGGCAGGCGGTGGGAATACGCAGTATTTT.

This clonotype was observed a handful of times. This sequence joins TRBV20-1 and TRBJ1-1; 8 nucleotides match TRBD1. Germline V gene lookup returns CDR1 DFQATT and CDR2 SNEGSKA (reference sequence). Unmatched junction bases numbered 6, after V lost 0 bases and J lost 3 bases. This CDR3 is 15 amino acids long. DNA of the CDR3: TGCAGTGCTAGAGATTCCGGACAGGGTTACACTGAAGCTTTCTTT. It yields the protein CSARDSGQGYTEAFF.

The chain uses TRBV5-1 and TRBJ2-3; TRBD1 agrees at 7 bases. Germline V gene data show CDR1 as SGHRS and CDR2 as YFSETQ. CDR3 length: 15 residues. V shed 1 base, J shed 4 bases, and the junction held 6 bases outside the gene matches. The CDR3 sequence is CASSLQGVGPDTQYF. As DNA, the CDR3 is TGCGCCAGCAGCTTGCAGGGGGTAGGCCCAGATACGCAGTATTTT. Full variable domain (rest looked up from reference TRBV5-1 and TRBJ2-3): KAGVTQTPRYLIKTRGQQVTLSCSPISGHRSVSWYQQTPGQGLQFLFEYFSETQRNKGNFPGRFSGRQFSNSRSEMNVSTLELGDSALYLCASSLQGVGPDTQYFGPGTRLTVL.

This clonotype was observed a few times. The V call is TRBV27, the J call TRBJ2-6; possible D gene TRBD1, 5 bases. There are 16 residues in the CDR3. The germline V and J ends were trimmed by 7 bases and 3 bases, with 16 bases remaining between them. CDR1 and CDR2 from the germline V gene are MNHEY and SMNVEV (reference sequence). As DNA, the CDR3 is TGTGCCAGCAAGTTTCAGGGTTCTGGTGGGGCCAACGTCCTGACTTTC. This encodes CASKFQGSGGANVLTF.

This clonotype was picked up a small number of times. This sequence joins TRBV7-9 and TRBJ2-7; maybe TRBD1 (5 bases). V was clipped by 5 bases and J by 4 bases, with 9 bases between them. The germline V gene encodes CDR1 SEHNR and CDR2 FQNEAQ (reference sequence). The CDR3 runs 12 residues. The CDR3 is CASSRTNYEQYF. As DNA, the CDR3 is TGTGCCAGCAGCCGGACAAATTACGAGCAGTACTTC.

This clonotype was seen more than once but under ten times. The rearrangement links TRBV20-1 to TRBJ2-1, with no clear D. Germline V gene sequence: CDR1 DFQATT, CDR2 SNEGSKA (reference sequence). This CDR3 has 13 residues. Trimming left V 6 bases short and J 2 bases short, with 11 bases between. This CDR3 reads CSAPVATYNEQFF. DNA for the CDR3: TGCAGTGCCCCGGTCGCGACCTACAATGAGCAGTTCTTC.

The gene calls are TRBV29-1 and TRBJ1-5; 11 positions match TRBD1. Germline values: CDR1 SQVTM, CDR2 ANQGSEA. Unmatched junction bases numbered 8, after V lost 2 bases and J lost 2 bases. The CDR3 runs to 17 residues. As DNA, the CDR3 is TGCAGCGTTGAACTTGGACAGGGGGCCAGTGGCAATCAGCCCCAGCATTTT. Its protein is CSVELGQGASGNQPQHF.

This clonotype was picked up a small number of times. The genes are TRBV20-1 and TRBJ2-1; D is possibly TRBD2 (6 bases). Germline CDR1 is DFQATT and CDR2 is SNEGSKA (reference sequence). Between the trimmed V and J ends, which lost 3 bases and 0 bases, there was a span of 12 bases. The CDR3 sequence is 15 residues long. As DNA, the CDR3 is TGCAGTGCTAGCCGAGGAGGGGCCTCCTACAATGAGCAGTTCTTC. Protein product: CSASRGGASYNEQFF.

Only a few counts were recorded for this clonotype. The V call is TRBV15, the J call TRBJ1-4, with 10 positions matching TRBD1. The CDR3 is made up of 18 amino acids. CDR1 and CDR2 (germline): LNHNV, YYDKDF (reference sequence). J was trimmed by 2 bases and V by 1 base; bases with no gene match: 7. The CDR3 DNA reads TGTGCCACCAGCAGAGGAGAGACAGGGGGCCAGACTAATGAAAAACTGTTTTTT. Protein product: CATSRGETGGQTNEKLFF.

This clonotype has at least ten counts. CDR3 sequence: CASSLAVGDTQYF. In nucleotides, the CDR3 is TGTGCCAGCAGCTTAGCCGTAGGGGATACGCAGTATTTT. The chain carries TRBV11-1 and TRBJ2-3, with no clear D. Germline CDR1 SGHAT, CDR2 FQDESV (reference sequence). V shed 0 bases and J shed 6 bases, with 7 bases lying between them. CDR3 length: 13 residues.

This clonotype has at least ten counts. The rearrangement links TRBV29-1 to TRBJ2-5; tentatively, D is TRBD2 (5 bases). V was shortened by 7 bases and J by 1 base, with 10 bases between the two germline ends. Germline V CDR1 and CDR2: SQVTM, ANQGSEA. The CDR3 runs to 12 residues. The CDR3 sequence is CSAFRGQETQYF. In nucleotides, the CDR3 is TGCAGCGCGTTCCGGGGCCAAGAGACCCAGTACTTC.

The chain carries TRBV4-2 and TRBJ1-1; TRBD1 aligns across 12 bases. The CDR3 is 18 residues long. Germline V gene sequence: CDR1 LGHNA, CDR2 YNFKEQ. J was trimmed by 1 base and V by 3 bases; bases with no gene match: 9. The CDR3 loop reads CASSHGRDRGQGNTEAFF. The DNA of the CDR3 is TGTGCCAGCAGCCACGGTAGGGACAGGGGGCAGGGGAACACTGAAGCTTTCTTT.

This clonotype was observed at least ten times. The chain has TRBV28 and TRBJ2-7, with 8 bases fitting TRBD1. The CDR3 has 14 residues. Germline V lookup: CDR1 MDHEN, CDR2 SYDVKM. V was pared by 7 bases and J by 7 bases, with 12 bases of the junction left unmatched. The CDR3 sequence is CASTSGTGPWEQYF. The DNA for the CDR3 is TGTGCCAGCACATCGGGGACAGGTCCTTGGGAGCAGTACTTC.

This clonotype came up a few times. The chain uses TRBV11-2 and TRBJ2-7; 10 bases are shared with TRBD2. Trimming removed 5 bases from V and 9 bases from J; junction bases left unmatched: 13. Germline lookup yields CDR1 SGHAT and CDR2 FQNNGV. The length of the CDR3 is 15 residues. Here the CDR3 DNA reads TGTGCCAGCAGCCCCCTTATAGCGGGGGGTATGGGGCAGTACTTC. It specifies CASSPLIAGGMGQYF.

The chain joins TRBV4-2 to TRBJ1-2; D remains ambiguous. Germline-derived CDR1 and CDR2 are LGHNA and YNFKEQ. Trimming cost V 0 bases and J 0 bases, with 8 bases left between them. CDR3 length: 15 residues. The CDR3 DNA reads as TGTGCCAGCAGCCAAGATATAGGGTCTAACTATGGCTACACCTTC. Translated: CASSQDIGSNYGYTF.

In its sample, this clonotype was seen a few times. The genes are TRBV6-5 and TRBJ2-7, with D unclear. CDR3 length: 15 amino acids. Germline CDR1 MNHEY, CDR2 SVGAGI. V gave up 0 bases and J gave up 0 bases, with 9 bases separating them. CDR3: CASSYSGSLSYEQYF. The DNA for the CDR3 is TGTGCCAGCAGTTACTCGGGCAGCCTCTCCTACGAGCAGTACTTC.

This clonotype was seen a handful of times. The chain carries TRBV29-1 and TRBJ2-5; D possibly matches TRBD1 or TRBD2 (5 bases each). CDR1 is SQVTM, CDR2 ANQGSEA, per germline. The CDR3 length is 13 residues. V was cut by 2 bases and J by 5 bases, with 12 bases left in between. CDR3 nucleotide sequence: TGCAGCGTTGAAAGGGGAGCGATGGAGACCCAGTACTTC. Its translation is CSVERGAMETQYF.

This clonotype was observed many times. The chain links TRBV12-3 or TRBV12-4 to TRBJ2-1, with D maybe TRBD1 (7 bases). The CDR3 has 14 residues. Trimming removed 2 bases at V and 8 bases at J, with 13 bases between. As DNA, the CDR3 is TGTGCCAGCAGTTTAAACAGGGGAGGCGATGAGCAGTTCTTC. This gives the protein CASSLNRGGDEQFF.

This clonotype has just a few counts. In nucleotides, the CDR3 is TGTGCCAGCAGCGTAGGCCCCCAAGGGGGTGTGAAGGGCTACACCTTC. Translated: CASSVGPQGGVKGYTF. V is TRBV9 and J is TRBJ1-2, with D perhaps matching TRBD1 (6 bases). The CDR3 runs 16 residues. V lost 0 bases, J lost 8 bases, and 20 bases lay in between. The germline gives CDR1 SGDLS, CDR2 YYNGEE.

The V gene is TRBV6-2 or TRBV6-3, the J gene TRBJ1-4; tentatively, D is TRBD1 (5 bases). Trimming stripped 4 bases from V and 11 bases from J, with 11 bases between. Germline CDR1 and CDR2: MNHEY and SVGEGT. The CDR3 length is 12 residues. CDR3 nucleotides: TGTGCCAGCAGTTCCCAGGGCGGGAAACTGTTTTTT. It codes for CASSSQGGKLFF.

This chain uses TRBV20-1 with TRBJ1-2; D possibly corresponds to TRBD1 (6 bases). Germline V CDR1 and CDR2: DFQATT, SNEGSKA (reference sequence). V dropped 1 base and J dropped 6 bases, with 15 bases sitting between them. The CDR3 has 14 amino acids. The CDR3 loop is CSARAPGVVDGYTF. The CDR3, as DNA: TGCAGTGCTAGAGCTCCAGGGGTTGTAGATGGCTACACCTTC.